This TCR beta chain was captured by sequencing in a study of CXCR3-negative and CXCR3-positive naive CD8 T cells. Study-wide context: Per-library TRB read counts averaged about 1.5 +/- 0.3 million, adding up to around 130 million in total.

Study-wide findings and caveats: Cryopreserved PBMCs had partly decreased CXCR3 expression; fresh PBMCs were used in most assays. Memory CD8+ cells showed much lower diversity, while both naive subsets displayed comparably high diversity.

Preparation of TRB cDNA libraries relied on 5' RACE carrying UMI labels. With the 5' RACE reads reprocessed, TCRdb shows one record per CDR3 protein and no DNA. This sample's table has approximately 52,000 distinct CDR3 sequences. Each CD8+ T cell subset was flow-sorted in triplicate. Every sort contained 250,000 to 300,000 cells. The CDR3 runs to 14 residues. About this clonotype: Its antigen is unidentified.

This receptor was taken from a human donor in good health. Some clones in this sample may be carry-over from other donors' samples. The chain recombines TRBV12-3 or TRBV12-4 with TRBJ1-4; TCRdb gives TRBD1 as the D gene, but with no DNA this cannot be confirmed. The sequenced material came from memory CD8+ T cells from blood. CDR3 residues: CASSLGALYEKLFF.